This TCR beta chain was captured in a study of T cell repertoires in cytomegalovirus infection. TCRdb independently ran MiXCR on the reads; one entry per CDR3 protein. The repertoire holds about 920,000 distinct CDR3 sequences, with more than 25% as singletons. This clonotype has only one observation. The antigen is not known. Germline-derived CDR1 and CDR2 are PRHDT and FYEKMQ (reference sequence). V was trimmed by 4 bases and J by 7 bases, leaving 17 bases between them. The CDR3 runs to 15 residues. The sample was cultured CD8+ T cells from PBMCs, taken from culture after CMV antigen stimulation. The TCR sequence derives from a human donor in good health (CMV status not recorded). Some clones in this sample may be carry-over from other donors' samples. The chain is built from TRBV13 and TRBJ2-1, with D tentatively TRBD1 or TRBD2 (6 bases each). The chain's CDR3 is CASSSSGAKGNEQFF. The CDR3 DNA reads TGTGCCAGCAGCTCCTCGGGGGCCAAGGGGAATGAGCAGTTCTTC.